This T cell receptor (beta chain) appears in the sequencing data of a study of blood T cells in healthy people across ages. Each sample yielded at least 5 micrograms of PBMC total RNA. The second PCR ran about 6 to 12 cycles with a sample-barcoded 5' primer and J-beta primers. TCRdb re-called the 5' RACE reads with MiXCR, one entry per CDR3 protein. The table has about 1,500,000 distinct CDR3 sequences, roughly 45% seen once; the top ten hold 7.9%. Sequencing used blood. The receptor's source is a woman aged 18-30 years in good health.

The CDR3 nucleotides read TGTGCCAGCAGCCAAGAACCGGGAGGCGGGTACGAGCAGTACTTC. This gives the protein CASSQEPGGGYEQYF. The chain combines TRBV3-1 with TRBJ2-7, with 7 bases lining up with TRBD2. Per germline, CDR1 LGHDT and CDR2 YNNKEL (reference sequence). V lost 0 bases to trimming and J lost 4 bases; unmatched junction nucleotides: 6. This CDR3 comprises 15 residues.